This is a list of T cell receptor beta chains from one sample in a study of OX40 agonist ivuxolimab in advanced cancers. Using immunoSEQ multiplex PCR, the repertoire was profiled, and TCRdb retains in-frame clones only, with some absent. The sample shows about 11,000 clones, more than 75% of them seen only once. The sample here was CD4+ or CD8+ T cells sorted from blood, taken in a trial of the OX40 agonist ivuxolimab. Every receptor here comes from an adult with an advanced solid tumor such as melanoma, head and neck, liver or kidney cancer. Each CDR3 is given with its conserved first and last residue. A D gene is named only where the DNA matches it firmly. Part of the rows lack a size; the others show once, few, many or a class for expanded clones.

size: once
J: TRBJ2-7
length: 14
V: TRBV4-2
D: -
CDR3: CASSFRTPPSEQYF
DNA: TGTGCCAGCAGCTTTAGGACTCCACCCTCCGAGCAGTACTTC

size: -
J: TRBJ2-7
length: 13
V: TRBV5-5
D: -
CDR3: CASSLGSSYEQYF
DNA: TGTGCCAGCAGCTTGGGCTCCTCCTACGAGCAGTACTTC

size: -
J: TRBJ2-7
length: 14
V: TRBV6-5
D: -
CDR3: CASSYSATAYEQYF
DNA: TGTGCCAGCAGTTACTCCGCGACAGCCTACGAGCAGTACTTC

size: once
J: TRBJ2-1
length: 20
V: TRBV10-2
D: TRBD2
CDR3: CASSDPSSGRADSSYNEQFF
DNA: TGCGCCAGCAGTGACCCCTCTAGCGGGAGGGCCGATAGCTCCTACAATGAGCAGTTCTTC

size: -
J: TRBJ2-7
length: 18
V: TRBV7-9
D: TRBD1
CDR3: CASSSPGTGTFFGEEQYF
DNA: TGTGCCAGCAGCTCCCCCGGGACAGGGACCTTTTTCGGGGAGGAGCAGTACTTC

size: -
J: TRBJ2-7
length: 13
V: TRBV11-2
D: -
CDR3: CASSSDGRGEQYF
DNA: TGTGCCAGCAGCTCGGACGGACGGGGCGAGCAGTACTTC

size: -
J: TRBJ2-5
length: 14
V: TRBV7-6
D: TRBD2
CDR3: CASRHPGLGETQYF
DNA: TGTGCCAGCAGACATCCGGGACTAGGGGAGACCCAGTACTTC

size: -
J: TRBJ2-7
length: 17
V: TRBV28
D: TRBD1
CDR3: CASSLSFWTGETYEQYF
DNA: TGTGCCAGCAGTTTAAGTTTCTGGACAGGCGAAACCTACGAGCAGTACTTC

size: -
J: TRBJ2-7
length: 12
V: TRBV5-1
D: -
CDR3: CASNPLEGEQYF
DNA: TGCGCCAGTAACCCGCTAGAAGGCGAGCAGTACTTC

size: few
J: TRBJ2-3
length: 14
V: TRBV6-1
D: -
CDR3: CASDLGSGLDTQYF
DNA: TGTGCCAGTGACCTCGGGAGTGGGTTAGATACGCAGTATTTT